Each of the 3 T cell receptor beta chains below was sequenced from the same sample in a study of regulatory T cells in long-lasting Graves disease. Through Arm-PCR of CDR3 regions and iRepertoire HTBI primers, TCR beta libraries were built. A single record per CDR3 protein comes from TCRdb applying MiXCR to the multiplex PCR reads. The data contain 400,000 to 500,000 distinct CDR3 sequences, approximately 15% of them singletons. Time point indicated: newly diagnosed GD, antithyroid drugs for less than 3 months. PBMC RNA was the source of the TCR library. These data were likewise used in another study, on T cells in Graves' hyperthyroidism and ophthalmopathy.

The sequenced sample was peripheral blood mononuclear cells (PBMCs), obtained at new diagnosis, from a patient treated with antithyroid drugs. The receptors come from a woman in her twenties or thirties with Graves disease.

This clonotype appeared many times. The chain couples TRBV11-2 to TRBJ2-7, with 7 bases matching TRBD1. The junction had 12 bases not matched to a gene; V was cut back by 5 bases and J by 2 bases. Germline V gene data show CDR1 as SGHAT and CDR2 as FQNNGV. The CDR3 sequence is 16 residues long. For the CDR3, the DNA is TGTGCCAGCAGCCAACTTCATGGGACAGCACCCTACGAGCAGTACTTC. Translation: CASSQLHGTAPYEQYF.

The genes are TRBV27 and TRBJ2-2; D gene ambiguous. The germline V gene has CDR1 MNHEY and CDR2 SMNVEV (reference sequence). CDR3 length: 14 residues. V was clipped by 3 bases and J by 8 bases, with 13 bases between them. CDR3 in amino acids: CASSFRTAMGELFF. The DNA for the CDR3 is TGTGCCAGCAGTTTTCGGACGGCTATGGGGGAGCTGTTTTTT.

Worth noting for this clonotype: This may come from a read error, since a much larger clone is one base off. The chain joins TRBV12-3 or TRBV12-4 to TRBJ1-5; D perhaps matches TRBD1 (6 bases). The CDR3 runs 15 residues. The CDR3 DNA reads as TGTGCCAGCAGCTCGATGGACAGTTTCAATCAGCCCCGGCATTTT. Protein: CASSSMDSFNQPRHF.